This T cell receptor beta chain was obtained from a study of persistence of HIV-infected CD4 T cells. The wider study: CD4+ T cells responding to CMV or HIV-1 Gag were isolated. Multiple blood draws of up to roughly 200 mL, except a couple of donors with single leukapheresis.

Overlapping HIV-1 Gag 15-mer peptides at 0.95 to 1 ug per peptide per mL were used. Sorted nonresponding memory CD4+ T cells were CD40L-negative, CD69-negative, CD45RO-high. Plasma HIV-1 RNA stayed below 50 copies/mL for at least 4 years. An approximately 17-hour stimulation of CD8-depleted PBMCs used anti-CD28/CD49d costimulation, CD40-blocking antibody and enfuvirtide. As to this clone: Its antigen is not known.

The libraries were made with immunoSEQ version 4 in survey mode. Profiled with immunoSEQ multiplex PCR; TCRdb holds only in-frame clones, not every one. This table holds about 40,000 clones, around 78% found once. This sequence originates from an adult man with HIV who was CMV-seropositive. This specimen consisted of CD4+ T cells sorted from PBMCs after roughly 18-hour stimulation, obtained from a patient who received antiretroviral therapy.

The DNA for the CDR3 is TGTGCCACCAGCAGAGACAAGGTATCATCTGAAGCTTTCTTT. It yields the protein CATSRDKVSSEAFF. This sequence joins TRBV15 and TRBJ1-1; D ambiguous. Germline CDR1 is LNHNV and CDR2 is YYDKDF (reference sequence). The CDR3 totals 14 residues. V was pared by 0 bases and J by 6 bases, with 11 bases between.